These 9 T cell receptor beta chains were sequenced from one sample in a study of OX40 agonist ivuxolimab in advanced cancers. Produced via immunoSEQ multiplex PCR; TCRdb's table is partial and in-frame only. The table records nearly 45,000 clones, more than 80% of them present only once. Sequenced here: CD4+ or CD8+ T cells sorted from blood, sampled in a trial of the OX40 agonist ivuxolimab. The receptors shown here come from an adult with an advanced solid tumor such as melanoma, head and neck, liver or kidney cancer.

V is TRBV6-1 and J is TRBJ2-3, with 9 bases aligning to TRBD2. V lost 2 bases, J lost 2 bases, and 2 bases stayed unmatched. The CDR3 contains 15 residues. Per the germline V gene, CDR1 is MNHNS and CDR2 is SASEGT. The chain's CDR3 is CASSELAGPTDTQYF. DNA for the CDR3: TGTGCCAGCAGTGAACTAGCGGGACCCACAGATACGCAGTATTTT.

The CDR3 sequence is CSGDRGAPYGYTF. Written as DNA, the CDR3 is TGCAGCGGGGACAGGGGCGCTCCCTATGGCTACACCTTC. The V and J genes are TRBV29-1 and TRBJ1-2; 10 bases fit TRBD1. CDR1 is SQVTM and CDR2 is ANQGSEA in the germline V gene. This CDR3 has 13 amino acids. After removal of 7 bases from V and 4 bases from J, the junction contained 6 bases not matched to a gene. The full variable domain, with the rest looked up from reference TRBV29-1 and TRBJ1-2, is SAVISQKPSRDICQRGTSLTIQCQVDSQVTMMFWYRQQPGQSLTLIATANQGSEATYESGFVIDKFPISRPNLTFSTLTVSNMSPEDSSIYLCSGDRGAPYGYTFGSGTRLTVV.

The chain couples TRBV15 to TRBJ2-5; a possible D gene is TRBD2 (5 bases). The last part of the DNA fits TRBJ2-7 better; the J call may be wrong. The CDR3 sequence is 15 residues long. Germline V lookup: CDR1 LNHNV, CDR2 YYDKDF (reference sequence). The CDR3 DNA follows: TGTGCCACCAGCAGAGTAGCGACTCCACTCTACGAGCAGTACTTC. Protein product: CATSRVATPLYEQYF.

J is TRBJ1-5 and V is TRBV5-5; no clear D gene. V lost 2 bases and J lost 9, with 9 bases in between. The CDR3 is 12 amino acids. Per the germline V gene, CDR1 is SGHKS and CDR2 is YYEKEE (reference sequence). The CDR3 nucleotides read TGTGCCAGCAGCTTTGCCCCTTCGCCCCAGCATTTT. Translating gives CASSFAPSPQHF.

The chain has TRBV9 and TRBJ2-3; 10 bases fit TRBD2. The CDR3 length is 18 residues. Losses at the gene ends were 0 bases for V and 4 bases for J; bases not matched to a gene: 11. Germline V gene lookup returns CDR1 SGDLS and CDR2 YYNGEE. The CDR3 DNA follows: TGTGCCAGCAGCGTAGGCCCCCTAGCGGGAGAGGGAGCAGATACGCAGTATTTT. Amino acids: CASSVGPLAGEGADTQYF.

The chain couples TRBV6-4 to TRBJ2-2; D possibly corresponds to TRBD2 (5 bases). This CDR3 is 14 amino acids long. Germline loops: CDR1 MRHNA, CDR2 SNTAGT. Trimming took off 2 bases at V and 6 bases at J, with 10 bases between the two ends. CDR3 bases: TGTGCCAGCAGTGACGATTCGGGGTCCGGGGAGCTGTTTTTT. Protein product: CASSDDSGSGELFF.

V usage is TRBV7-9 and J usage is TRBJ2-1, with 10 positions matching TRBD2. This CDR3 is 15 amino acids long. CDR1 and CDR2 (germline): SEHNR, FQNEAQ (reference sequence). The junction had 1 base not matched to a gene; V was cut back by 4 bases and J by 1 base. Here the CDR3 reads CASSSLAGSYNEQFF. The DNA of the CDR3 is TGTGCCAGCAGCTCACTAGCGGGGTCCTACAATGAGCAGTTCTTC.

The CDR3 DNA reads TGTGCCAGCGGTCATGGCTACACCTTC. Translating it yields CASGHGYTF. The chain carries TRBV7-9 and TRBJ1-2; D not resolved. The CDR3 extends over 9 amino acids. V dropped 8 bases and J dropped 6 bases, with 4 bases sitting between them. Germline CDR1 reads SEHNR; CDR2 reads FQNEAQ (reference sequence).

This chain connects TRBV13 to TRBJ1-1; 7 bases align to TRBD1. This CDR3 comprises 14 residues. Unmatched junction bases numbered 6, after V lost 4 bases and J lost 4 bases. Looked up from germline, CDR1 is PRHDT and CDR2 is FYEKMQ (reference sequence). CDR3 protein: CASSSGQEATEAFF. In nucleotides, the CDR3 is TGTGCCAGCAGCTCCGGACAGGAGGCCACTGAAGCTTTCTTT.